The clone carrying this TCR beta chain was detected a few times. Diagnoses were established from clinical symptoms, serum thyroxine, TRAb, thyroid ultrasound and orbital computed tomography. Amplified material comprised TCR beta CDR3 regions derived from RNA transcripts. RT-PCR with HTBI primers came first, then second-round multiplex PCR. One entry per CDR3 protein, called by TCRdb with MiXCR from the multiplex PCR reads. The sample carries about 1.1 million distinct CDR3 sequences, approximately 35% recorded once. V was pared by 1 base and J by 1 base, with 16 bases between. The CDR3 totals 17 residues. From germline, CDR1 is MNHEY and CDR2 SVGAGI. The data stem from a study of Graves' ophthalmopathy and Graves' hyperthyroidism.

The V and J genes are TRBV6-5 and TRBJ1-1; TRBD1 might be the D (5 bases). This TCR was recovered from an adult man with Graves' hyperthyroidism. Sequences were obtained from peripheral blood or thyroid tissue (not recorded which). Written as DNA, the CDR3 is TGTGCCAGCAGTTACTTACCCCACACAACAGGGAACACTGAAGCTTTCTTT. Its protein is CASSYLPHTTGNTEAFF.